This T cell receptor (beta chain) was recorded in a study of CD8+CD57+ T cells in acquired aplastic anemia. Study-level background: Yields of DNA that came from sorted CD4+ and CD8+ cells averaged roughly 3.2 ug.

Trimming removed 1 base from V and 0 bases from J, with 9 bases in between. There are 15 residues in the CDR3. The germline V gene encodes CDR1 SGHRS and CDR2 YFSETQ. For CDR3 and TCR beta VDJ profiling, genomic DNA was the template used. TCRdb reprocessed the reads via MiXCR and lists one record per CDR3 protein. Counted here are about 210,000 distinct CDR3 sequences, approximately 60% occurring once; the ten biggest clones make up 25% to 30%. The chain combines TRBV5-1 with TRBJ2-3; D could derive from TRBD1 or TRBD2 (6 bases each). The clonotype originates from a human donor in good health. The sequenced sample was sorted CD4+, CD8+, or CD8+CD57+ T cells (not recorded which) from PBMCs. The CDR3 loop reads CASSLRGLSTDTQYF. As DNA, the CDR3 is TGCGCCAGCAGCTTGCGGGGGCTGAGCACAGATACGCAGTATTTT.